This TCR beta chain was captured by sequencing in a study of T cell responses to AZD1222 COVID-19 vaccine. Study-level points and caveats: Of spike-specific TCRs, nearly half reportedly target regions left unmutated in variants. Sampling that yielded the repertoires occurred only after the peak T cell response.

Libraries were prepared by immunoSEQ multiplex PCR; TCRdb keeps only in-frame clonotypes and omits some of them. The table lists under 150,000 clones, over 85% of them singletons. Trimming took 5 bases from V and 8 from J, leaving 18 bases between them. The CDR3 runs 14 residues. Germline V gene sequence: CDR1 LNHDA, CDR2 SQIVND (reference sequence). With respect to this clone: What it binds is not known.

The clonotype was recovered from an adult in good health. The source material was peripheral blood, sampled on day 0 of AZD1222 vaccination. V gene TRBV19 combines with J gene TRBJ1-2; a possible D gene is TRBD1 (5 bases). CDR3 DNA sequence: TGTGCCAGTAGTTTCCCGGACCGGCAGGGCGGCTACACCTTC. This encodes CASSFPDRQGGYTF. The whole variable domain, remainder taken from reference TRBV19 and TRBJ1-2, is DGGITQSPKYLFRKEGQNVTLSCEQNLNHDAMYWYRQDPGQGLRLIYYSQIVNDFQKGDIAEGYSVSREKKESFPLTVTSAQKNPTAFYLCASSFPDRQGGYTFGSGTRLTVV.